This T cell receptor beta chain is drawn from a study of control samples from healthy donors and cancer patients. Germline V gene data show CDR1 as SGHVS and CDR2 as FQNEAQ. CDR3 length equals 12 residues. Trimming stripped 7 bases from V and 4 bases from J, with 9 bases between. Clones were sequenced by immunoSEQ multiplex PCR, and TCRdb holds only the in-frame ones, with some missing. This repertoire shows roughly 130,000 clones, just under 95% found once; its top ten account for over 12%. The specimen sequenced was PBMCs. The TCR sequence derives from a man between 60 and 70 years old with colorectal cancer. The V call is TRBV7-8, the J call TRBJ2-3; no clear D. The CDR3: CASTRGADTQYF. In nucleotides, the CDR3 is TGTGCCAGCACCCGCGGAGCAGATACGCAGTATTTT.